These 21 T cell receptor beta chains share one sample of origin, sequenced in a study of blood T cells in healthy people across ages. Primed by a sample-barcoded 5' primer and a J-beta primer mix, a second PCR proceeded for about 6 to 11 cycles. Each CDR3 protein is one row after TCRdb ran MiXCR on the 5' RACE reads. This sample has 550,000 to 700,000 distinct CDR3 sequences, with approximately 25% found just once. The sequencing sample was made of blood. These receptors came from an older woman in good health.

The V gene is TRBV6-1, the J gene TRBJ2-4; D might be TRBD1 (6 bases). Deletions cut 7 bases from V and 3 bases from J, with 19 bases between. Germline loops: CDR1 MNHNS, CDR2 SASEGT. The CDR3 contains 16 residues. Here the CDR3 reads CASTAMRGGVKNIQYF. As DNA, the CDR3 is TGTGCCAGCACTGCTATGAGAGGGGGTGTCAAAAACATTCAGTACTTC.

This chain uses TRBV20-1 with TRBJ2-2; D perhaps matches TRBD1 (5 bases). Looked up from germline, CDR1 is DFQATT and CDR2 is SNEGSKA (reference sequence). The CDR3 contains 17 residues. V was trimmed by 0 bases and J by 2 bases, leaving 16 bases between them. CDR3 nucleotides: TGCAGTGCTAGAGATCCTAGACAGAATTTAAACACCGGGGAGCTGTTTTTT. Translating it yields CSARDPRQNLNTGELFF.

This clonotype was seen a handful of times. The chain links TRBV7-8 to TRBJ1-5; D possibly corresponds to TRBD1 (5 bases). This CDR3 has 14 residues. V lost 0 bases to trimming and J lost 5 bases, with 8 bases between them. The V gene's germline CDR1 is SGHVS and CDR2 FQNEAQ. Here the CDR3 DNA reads TGTGCCAGCAGCTTAGCGGGGCCTTATCAGCCCCAGCATTTT. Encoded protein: CASSLAGPYQPQHF.

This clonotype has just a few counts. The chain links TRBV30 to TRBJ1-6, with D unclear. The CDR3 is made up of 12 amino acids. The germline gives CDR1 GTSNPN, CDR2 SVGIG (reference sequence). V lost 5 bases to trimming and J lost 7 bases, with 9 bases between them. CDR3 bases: TGTGCCTGGGCTGGAGAAAATTCACCCCTCCACTTT. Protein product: CAWAGENSPLHF.

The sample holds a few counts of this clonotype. The CDR3 bases are TGTGCCAGCAGCCCAGCTTCTTCCCTGAGGGCAACTAATGAAAAACTGTTTTTT. Translated: CASSPASSLRATNEKLFF. V usage is TRBV28 and J usage is TRBJ1-4; no clear D gene. V gave up 6 bases and J gave up 0 bases, with 20 bases separating them. CDR1 MDHEN and CDR2 SYDVKM come from the germline V gene. The CDR3 extends over 18 amino acids.

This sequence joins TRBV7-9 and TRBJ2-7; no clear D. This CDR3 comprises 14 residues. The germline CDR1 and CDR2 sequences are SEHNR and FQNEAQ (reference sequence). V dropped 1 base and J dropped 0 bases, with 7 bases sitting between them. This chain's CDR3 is CASSLEGFSYEQYF. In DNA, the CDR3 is TGTGCCAGCAGCTTAGAAGGTTTCTCCTACGAGCAGTACTTC.

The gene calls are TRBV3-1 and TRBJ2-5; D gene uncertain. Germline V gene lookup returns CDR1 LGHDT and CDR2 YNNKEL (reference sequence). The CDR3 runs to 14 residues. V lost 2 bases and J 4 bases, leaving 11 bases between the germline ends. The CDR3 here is CASSQLLGGETQYF. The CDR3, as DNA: TGTGCCAGCAGCCAACTACTCGGCGGAGAGACCCAGTACTTC.

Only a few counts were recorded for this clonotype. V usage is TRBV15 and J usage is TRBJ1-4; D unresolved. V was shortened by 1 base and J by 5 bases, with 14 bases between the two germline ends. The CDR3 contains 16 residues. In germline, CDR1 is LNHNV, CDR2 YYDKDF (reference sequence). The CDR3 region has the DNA TGTGCCACCAGCAGAGTGGGCGCCCCTTCAAATGAAAAACTGTTTTTT. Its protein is CATSRVGAPSNEKLFF.

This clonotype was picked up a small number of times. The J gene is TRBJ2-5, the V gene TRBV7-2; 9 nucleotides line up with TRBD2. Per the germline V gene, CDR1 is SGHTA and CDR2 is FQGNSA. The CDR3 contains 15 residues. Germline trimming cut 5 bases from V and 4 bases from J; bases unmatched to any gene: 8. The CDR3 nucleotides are TGTGCCAGCAGCATCCCAGCGGGGGGAACAGAGACCCAGTACTTC. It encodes CASSIPAGGTETQYF.

CDR3 protein: CSASSVTTDTQYF. DNA for the CDR3: TGCAGTGCTAGTTCTGTTACCACAGATACGCAGTATTTT. The chain uses TRBV20-1 and TRBJ2-3; D remains unclear. CDR3 length: 13 amino acids. The germline V gene has CDR1 DFQATT and CDR2 SNEGSKA (reference sequence). The V end was cut by 3 bases, the J end by 2 bases, with 9 bases between.

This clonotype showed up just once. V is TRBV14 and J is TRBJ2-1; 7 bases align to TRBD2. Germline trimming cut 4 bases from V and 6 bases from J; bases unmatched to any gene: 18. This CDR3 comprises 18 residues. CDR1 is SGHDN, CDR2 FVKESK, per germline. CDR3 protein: CASSLVRASGKRSNEQFF. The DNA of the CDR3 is TGTGCCAGCAGCCTGGTTCGGGCTAGCGGAAAACGGAGCAATGAGCAGTTCTTC.

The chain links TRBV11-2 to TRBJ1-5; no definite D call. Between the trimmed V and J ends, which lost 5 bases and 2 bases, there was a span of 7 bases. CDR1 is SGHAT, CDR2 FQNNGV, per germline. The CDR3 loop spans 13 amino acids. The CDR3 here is CASSRNGNQPQHF. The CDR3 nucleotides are TGTGCCAGCAGCCGGAATGGCAATCAGCCCCAGCATTTT.

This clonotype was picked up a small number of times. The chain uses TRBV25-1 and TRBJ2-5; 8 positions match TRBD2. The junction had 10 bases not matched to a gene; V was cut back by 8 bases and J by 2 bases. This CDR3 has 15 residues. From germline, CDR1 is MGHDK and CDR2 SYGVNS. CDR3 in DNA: TGTGCCAGCTCAGACTTTCGGGGGGGGCAAGAGACCCAGTACTTC. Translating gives CASSDFRGGQETQYF.

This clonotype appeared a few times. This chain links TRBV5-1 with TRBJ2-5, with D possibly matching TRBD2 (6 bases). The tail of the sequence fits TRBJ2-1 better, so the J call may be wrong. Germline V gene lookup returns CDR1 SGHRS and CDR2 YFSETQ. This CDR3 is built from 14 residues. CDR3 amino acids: CASSLAPGVHEQFF. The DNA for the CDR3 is TGCGCCAGCAGCTTAGCTCCGGGGGTCCATGAGCAGTTCTTC.

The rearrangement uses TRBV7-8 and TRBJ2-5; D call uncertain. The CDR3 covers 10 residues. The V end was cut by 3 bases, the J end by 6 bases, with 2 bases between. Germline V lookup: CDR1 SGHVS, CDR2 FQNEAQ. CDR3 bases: TGTGCCAGCAGCTTTCAGACCCAGTACTTC. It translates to CASSFQTQYF.

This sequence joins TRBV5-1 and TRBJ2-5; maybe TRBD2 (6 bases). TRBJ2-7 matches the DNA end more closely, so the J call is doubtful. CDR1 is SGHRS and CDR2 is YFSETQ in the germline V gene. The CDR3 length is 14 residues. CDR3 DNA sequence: TGCGCCAGCAGCCGCGGGGTACAGGTTCACGAGCAGTACTTC. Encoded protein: CASSRGVQVHEQYF.

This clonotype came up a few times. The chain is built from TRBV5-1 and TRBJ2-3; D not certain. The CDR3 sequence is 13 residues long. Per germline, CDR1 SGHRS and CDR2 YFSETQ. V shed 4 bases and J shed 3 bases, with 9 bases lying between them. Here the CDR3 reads CASSRSRTDTQYF. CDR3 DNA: TGCGCCAGCAGCAGGTCCAGAACAGATACGCAGTATTTT.

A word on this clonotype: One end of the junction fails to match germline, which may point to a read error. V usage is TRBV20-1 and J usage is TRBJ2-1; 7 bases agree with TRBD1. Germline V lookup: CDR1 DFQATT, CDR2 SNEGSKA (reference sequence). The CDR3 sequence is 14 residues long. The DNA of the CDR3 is TGCGGTGCAACCGCCGGGACAGACTACAATGAGCAGTTCTTC. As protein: CGATAGTDYNEQFF.

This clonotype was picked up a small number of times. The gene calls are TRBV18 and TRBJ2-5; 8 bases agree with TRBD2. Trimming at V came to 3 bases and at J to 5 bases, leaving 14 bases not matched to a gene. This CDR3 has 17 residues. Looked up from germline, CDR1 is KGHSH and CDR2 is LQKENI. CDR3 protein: CASSPPRGSGAEETQYF. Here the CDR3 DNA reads TGTGCCAGCTCACCCCCTCGGGGTAGCGGGGCGGAGGAGACCCAGTACTTC.

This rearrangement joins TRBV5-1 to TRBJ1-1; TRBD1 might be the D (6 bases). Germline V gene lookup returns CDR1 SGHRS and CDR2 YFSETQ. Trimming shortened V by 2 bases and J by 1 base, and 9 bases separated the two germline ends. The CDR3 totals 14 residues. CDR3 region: CASSFGQSNTEAFF. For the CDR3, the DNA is TGCGCCAGCAGCTTCGGACAGTCGAACACTGAAGCTTTCTTT.

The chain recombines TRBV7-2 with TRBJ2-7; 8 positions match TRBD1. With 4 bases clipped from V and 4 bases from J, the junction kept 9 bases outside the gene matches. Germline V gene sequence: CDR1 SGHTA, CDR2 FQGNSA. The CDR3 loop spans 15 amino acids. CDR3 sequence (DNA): TGTGCCAGCAGCTCTTCAGGGGGCGGAAGGTACGAGCAGTACTTC. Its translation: CASSSSGGGRYEQYF.